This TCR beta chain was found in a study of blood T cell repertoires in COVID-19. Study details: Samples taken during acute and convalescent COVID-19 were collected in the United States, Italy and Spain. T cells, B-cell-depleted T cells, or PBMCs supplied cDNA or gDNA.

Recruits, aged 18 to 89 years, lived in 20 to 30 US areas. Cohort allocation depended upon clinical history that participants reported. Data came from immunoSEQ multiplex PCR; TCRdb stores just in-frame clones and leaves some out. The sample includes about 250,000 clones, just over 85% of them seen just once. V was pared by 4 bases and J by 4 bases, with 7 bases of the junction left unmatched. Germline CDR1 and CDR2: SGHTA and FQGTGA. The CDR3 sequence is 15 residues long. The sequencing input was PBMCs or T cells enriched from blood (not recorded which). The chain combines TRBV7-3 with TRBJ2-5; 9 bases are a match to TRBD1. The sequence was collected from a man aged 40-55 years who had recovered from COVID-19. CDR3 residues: CASSSGQGLGETQYF. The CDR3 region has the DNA TGTGCCAGCAGCTCAGGACAGGGGTTGGGAGAGACCCAGTACTTC.